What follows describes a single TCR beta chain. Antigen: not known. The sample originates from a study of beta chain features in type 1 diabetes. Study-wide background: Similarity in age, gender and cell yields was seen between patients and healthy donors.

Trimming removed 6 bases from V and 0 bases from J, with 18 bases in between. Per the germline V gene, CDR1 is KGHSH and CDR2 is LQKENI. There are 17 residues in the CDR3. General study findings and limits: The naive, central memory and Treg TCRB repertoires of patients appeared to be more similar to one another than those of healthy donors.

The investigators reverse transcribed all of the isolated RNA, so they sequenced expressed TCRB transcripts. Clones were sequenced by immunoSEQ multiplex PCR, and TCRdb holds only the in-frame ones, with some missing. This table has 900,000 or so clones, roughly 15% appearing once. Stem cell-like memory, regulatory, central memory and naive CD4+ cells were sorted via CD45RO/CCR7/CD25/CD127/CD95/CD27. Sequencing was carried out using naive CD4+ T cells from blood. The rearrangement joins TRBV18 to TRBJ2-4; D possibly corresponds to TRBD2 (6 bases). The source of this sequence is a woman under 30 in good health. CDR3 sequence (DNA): TGTGCCAGCTCCCCTCGAGGCGGGGCAGGAGCCAAAAACATTCAGTACTTC. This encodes CASSPRGGAGAKNIQYF.